This entry lists 8 T cell receptor beta chains sequenced from one sample in a study of T cells after yellow fever vaccination. TCRdb reanalysed the 5' RACE reads using MiXCR and keeps one entry per CDR3 protein. Of 200,000 to 300,000 distinct CDR3 sequences in the sample, approximately 3.5% were seen once. Material: PBMCs, obtained 15 days after the yellow fever booster vaccination. All receptors come from a man aged 18 to 35 who received the YFV17D yellow fever vaccine.

This clonotype was seen a handful of times. The chain recombines TRBV24-1 with TRBJ1-5, with TRBD1 matching 8 bases. The CDR3 loop spans 14 amino acids. Unmatched junction bases numbered 2, after V lost 5 bases and J lost 3 bases. Germline CDR1 KGHDR, CDR2 SFDVKD. The CDR3 DNA reads as TGTGCCACCAGTGGGACAGGGATCAATCAGCCCCAGCATTTT. Translation gives CATSGTGINQPQHF.

This clonotype has at least ten counts. The chain links TRBV7-9 to TRBJ1-1; TRBD1 matches 7 bases. Germline assignment: CDR1 SEHNR and CDR2 FQNEAQ (reference sequence). The CDR3 extends over 15 amino acids. Unmatched junction bases numbered 6, after V lost 0 bases and J lost 5 bases. For the CDR3, the DNA is TGTGCCAGCAGCTTAGCCAGGGGGGGTCGGACTGAAGCTTTCTTT. This gives the protein CASSLARGGRTEAFF.

The chain uses TRBV5-1 and TRBJ1-4; 9 bases line up with TRBD1. Germline V lookup: CDR1 SGHRS, CDR2 YFSETQ. The CDR3 is 16 residues long. V trimming: 3 bases; J trimming: 5 bases; junction bases outside the gene matches: 8. The CDR3 DNA follows: TGCGCCAGCAGCTCAGTATCCGGGACAGGGAATGAAAAACTGTTTTTT. It is translated as CASSSVSGTGNEKLFF.

This clonotype was counted at least ten times. This chain links TRBV20-1 with TRBJ2-3; no firm D call. The V gene's germline CDR1 is DFQATT and CDR2 SNEGSKA (reference sequence). This CDR3 spans 12 amino acids. CDR3 in DNA: TGCAGCCTGCCCCCACGCACAGATACGCAGTATTTT. This gives the protein CSLPPRTDTQYF.

This clonotype was detected many times. The chain couples TRBV5-1 to TRBJ2-1, with TRBD2 identical over 10 bases. CDR1 SGHRS and CDR2 YFSETQ come from the germline V gene. Trimming cost V 2 bases and J 7 bases; bases outside gene matches: 9. The CDR3 length is 16 residues. For the CDR3, the DNA is TGCGCCAGCAGCTTAGGTCCGGCTAGCGGGGGAAATGAGCAGTTCTTC. It translates to CASSLGPASGGNEQFF.

This clonotype was seen repeatedly, ten times or more. V is TRBV2 and J is TRBJ2-2, with D perhaps TRBD1 (6 bases). This CDR3 is 16 amino acids long. Deletions cut 0 bases from V and 0 bases from J, with 8 bases between. Germline V lookup: CDR1 SNHLY, CDR2 FYNNEI. The CDR3 region has the DNA TGTGCCAGCAGTGAAGCGGGGGCAGCGAACACCGGGGAGCTGTTTTTT. It yields the protein CASSEAGAANTGELFF.

This clonotype was recorded many times. This chain uses TRBV21-1 with TRBJ2-2; the table names TRBD1, a call not compared with the DNA. TRBV21-1 corresponds to a pseudogene. The CDR3 has 16 amino acids. CDR3 residues: CASSRLGGGQSGELFF. As DNA, the CDR3 is TGTGCCAGCAGCCGGCTCGGAGGGGGACAATCCGGGGAGCTGTTTTTT.

This clonotype was observed at least ten times. J is TRBJ2-1 and V is TRBV5-5, with D unclear. In germline, CDR1 is SGHKS, CDR2 YYEKEE (reference sequence). Trimming removed 0 bases from V and 2 bases from J, with 6 bases in between. The CDR3 has 14 residues. The CDR3 loop is CASSLELPYNEQFF. Here the CDR3 DNA reads TGTGCCAGCAGCTTGGAACTCCCCTACAATGAGCAGTTCTTC.